The rows below give T cell receptor beta chains drawn from one sample of a study of cytomegalovirus exposure and HLA in healthy donors. Generated by immunoSEQ multiplex PCR, the TCRdb table keeps only in-frame clones and is missing some. This sample has about 130,000 clones, with approximately 91% found just once. Input material: PBMCs. These receptors originate from a man aged 25 to 40 in good health and CMV-seronegative. The CDR3 runs from the conserved cysteine through the conserved F or W. D genes are given only for firm matches. Part of the rows lack a size; the others show once, few, many or a class for expanded clones.

v_gene: TRBV5-1
j_gene: TRBJ2-3
abundance: .
d_gene: TRBD2
CDR3nt: TGCGCCAGCAGCTGGGAAAGGCGGGAGGGCACAGATACGCAGTATTTT
CDR3aa: CASSWERREGTDTQYF

v_gene: TRBV7-9
j_gene: TRBJ2-1
abundance: .
d_gene: .
CDR3nt: TGTGCCAGCAGCTTATATAGGGGGGACAGCCACAATGAGCAGTTCTTC
CDR3aa: CASSLYRGDSHNEQFF

v_gene: TRBV5-6
j_gene: TRBJ2-1
abundance: once
d_gene: TRBD2
CDR3nt: TGTGCCAGCAGCTTTGTGGGACTAGCAGGCAATGAGCAGTTCTTC
CDR3aa: CASSFVGLAGNEQFF

v_gene: TRBV4-1
j_gene: TRBJ2-3
abundance: .
d_gene: TRBD2
CDR3nt: TGCGCCAGCAGCCAGTACCCTAGCGGGGAAAGCACAGATACGCAGTATTTT
CDR3aa: CASSQYPSGESTDTQYF

v_gene: TRBV14
j_gene: TRBJ2-5
abundance: .
d_gene: TRBD2
CDR3nt: TGTGCCAGCAGCCAAGATCAAGGGACTAGCGGAGAGACCCAGTACTTC
CDR3aa: CASSQDQGTSGETQYF

v_gene: TRBV7-2
j_gene: TRBJ2-6
abundance: .
d_gene: .
CDR3nt: TGTGCCAGCAGCTTAGGGGGCAGCTCTGGGGCCAACGTCCTGACTTTC
CDR3aa: CASSLGGSSGANVLTF

v_gene: TRBV28
j_gene: TRBJ1-2
abundance: .
d_gene: TRBD1
CDR3nt: TGTGCCAGCAGCTCTGGACAGGGGGGAGGCTACACCTTC
CDR3aa: CASSSGQGGGYTF

v_gene: TRBV9
j_gene: TRBJ2-7
abundance: .
d_gene: .
CDR3nt: TGTGCCAGCAGCCTCCAGGGTTCTAGTTACGAGCAGTACTTC
CDR3aa: CASSLQGSSYEQYF

v_gene: TRBV5-6
j_gene: TRBJ2-7
abundance: .
d_gene: TRBD1
CDR3nt: TGTGCCAGCAGCCCTCCGACAGGGACGGACTACGAGCAGTACTTC
CDR3aa: CASSPPTGTDYEQYF

v_gene: TRBV5-1
j_gene: TRBJ2-7
abundance: .
d_gene: .
CDR3nt: TGCGCCAGCAGCTTGGGCCCAGGGAACGAGCAGTACTTC
CDR3aa: CASSLGPGNEQYF

v_gene: TRBV9
j_gene: TRBJ2-3
abundance: .
d_gene: TRBD1
CDR3nt: TGTGCCAGCAGCGTATATGAGGGACAGTCCACAGATACGCAGTATTTT
CDR3aa: CASSVYEGQSTDTQYF

v_gene: TRBV15
j_gene: TRBJ2-1
abundance: .
d_gene: TRBD2
CDR3nt: TGTGCCACCAGCTCCCCGGGACTAGCCGATGAGCAGTTCTTC
CDR3aa: CATSSPGLADEQFF

v_gene: TRBV5-1
j_gene: TRBJ1-3
abundance: .
d_gene: .
CDR3nt: TGCGCCAGCAGCAGCGGACAGGGAAACACCATATATTTT
CDR3aa: CASSSGQGNTIYF

v_gene: TRBV29-1
j_gene: TRBJ1-1
abundance: .
d_gene: .
CDR3nt: TGCAGCGGTCAACATGGAGGGGACACTGAAGCTTTCTTT
CDR3aa: CSGQHGGDTEAFF

v_gene: TRBV5-1
j_gene: TRBJ2-2
abundance: once
d_gene: TRBD2
CDR3nt: TGCGCCAGCAGCTTCGCGGGAGGGAACACCGGGGAGCTGTTTTTT
CDR3aa: CASSFAGGNTGELFF